Listed below are T cell receptor beta chains from one sample, sequenced in a study of T cells in Graves' hyperthyroidism and ophthalmopathy. One entry per CDR3 protein, called by TCRdb with MiXCR from the multiplex PCR reads. This sample has approximately 370,000 distinct CDR3 sequences; 15% occur once, and the top ten carry less than 35%. Sequenced material: blood. All receptors come from a woman younger than 45 with Graves' hyperthyroidism. Each CDR3 is given with its conserved first and last residue. The D gene is left open where the match is weak. Size is omitted from some rows. Given values are once, few, many or a class for expanded clones.

TRBJ1-2 TRBV9 once NA CASSVVTEYGYTF TGTGCCAGCAGCGTAGTGACCGAGTATGGCTACACCTTC
TRBJ2-7 TRBV27 many NA CATSWGISSYEQYF TGTGCCACCTCATGGGGGATCAGCTCCTACGAGCAGTACTTC
TRBJ1-4 TRBV12-3/TRBV12-4 few NA CASRAGAANEKLFF TGTGCCAGCAGAGCAGGGGCGGCTAATGAAAAACTGTTTTTT
TRBJ2-7 TRBV27 many TRBD1 CASSRDRDRGRYEQYF TGTGCCAGCAGTCGCGACCGGGACAGAGGACGTTACGAGCAGTACTTC
TRBJ2-7 TRBV7-2 many NA CASSLAAVGRHEQYF TGTGCCAGCAGCTTAGCAGCGGTAGGTCGCCACGAGCAGTACTTC
TRBJ2-7 TRBV19 few TRBD1 CASSRDRASTEQYF TGTGCCAGTAGTAGGGACAGGGCTTCTACCGAGCAGTACTTC
TRBJ2-5 TRBV7-8 many NA CASSPPRELTQYF TGTGCCAGCAGCCCCCCCAGGGAATTGACCCAGTACTTC
TRBJ2-6 TRBV2 NA NA CASSEFRYTGSYGANVLTF TGTGCCAGCAGTGAATTTAGGTACACTGGCTCTTATGGGGCCAACGTCCTGACTTTC
TRBJ2-1 TRBV12-3/TRBV12-4 NA TRBD1 CASRRQGATYEQFF TGTGCCAGCAGACGACAGGGGGCGACTTATGAGCAGTTCTTC
TRBJ2-7 TRBV27 few NA CASSSVGAGPYEQYF TGTGCCAGCAGTTCGGTTGGGGCCGGCCCCTACGAGCAGTACTTC
TRBJ1-5 TRBV28 many TRBD1 CASTPTGGANQPQHF TGTGCCAGCACCCCGACAGGGGGCGCGAATCAGCCCCAGCATTTT
TRBJ2-3 TRBV30 many NA CAWSVLLGTQYF TGTGCCTGGAGTGTACTTCTGGGTACGCAGTATTTT
TRBJ1-5 TRBV5-1 NA TRBD1 CASSATTGDNQPQHF TGCGCCAGCAGCGCGACTACAGGGGACAATCAGCCCCAGCATTTT
TRBJ1-1 TRBV6-1 NA TRBD1 CASSELPGQGRNTEAFF TGTGCCAGCAGTGAACTACCGGGACAGGGTCGGAACACTGAAGCTTTCTTT
TRBJ2-7 TRBV5-6 NA NA CASSSGAEYEQYF TGTGCCAGCAGCTCGGGGGCCGAATACGAGCAGTACTTC
TRBJ2-1 TRBV7-9 many TRBD2 CASSTPVGAGGPRNEQFF TGTGCCAGCAGCACCCCCGTCGGGGCGGGAGGGCCCAGGAATGAGCAGTTCTTC
TRBJ2-5 TRBV5-1 NA TRBD2 CASSLSGTSGSSKTQYF TGCGCCAGCAGCTTGTCCGGGACTAGCGGGAGTTCGAAGACCCAGTACTTC
TRBJ1-1 TRBV27 many TRBD1 CASSTLTGGSTEAFF TGTGCCAGCAGTACCCTAACAGGGGGCAGCACTGAAGCTTTCTTT
TRBJ2-7 TRBV2 many NA CASRQGGTYEQYF TGTGCCAGCAGGCAGGGGGGAACCTACGAGCAGTACTTC
TRBJ1-1 TRBV24-1 many NA CATSESNTEAFF TGTGCCACCAGTGAAAGTAACACTGAAGCTTTCTTT
TRBJ1-5 TRBV28 many NA CASSFRTSNQPQHF TGTGCCAGCAGTTTCAGGACGAGCAATCAGCCCCAGCATTTT
TRBJ2-1 TRBV14 few NA CASSQETRRSEQFF TGTGCCAGCAGCCAAGAGACTAGGCGATCTGAGCAGTTCTTC
TRBJ2-7 TRBV10-2 many NA CASSGGSLAYEQYF TGCGCCAGCAGTGGTGGCAGTTTGGCCTACGAGCAGTACTTC
TRBJ1-2 TRBV28 few NA CASSRDKGGYTF TGTGCCAGCTCCCGAGACAAGGGCGGCTACACCTTC
TRBJ2-2 TRBV10-2 few NA CASSERGATGELFF TGCGCCAGCAGTGAAAGGGGTGCGACCGGGGAGCTGTTTTTT
TRBJ2-3 TRBV29-1 few TRBD2 CSVEDLGASGYDTQYF TGCAGCGTTGAAGATCTTGGGGCTAGCGGGTATGATACGCAGTATTTT
TRBJ2-2 TRBV24-1 many TRBD1 CATSEVRGRRTGELFF TGTGCCACCAGTGAGGTGAGGGGGCGAAGGACCGGGGAGCTGTTTTTT
TRBJ1-1 TRBV6-1 NA NA CASSEDPEGGYEAFF TGTGCCAGCAGTGAAGATCCCGAAGGAGGATATGAAGCTTTCTTT